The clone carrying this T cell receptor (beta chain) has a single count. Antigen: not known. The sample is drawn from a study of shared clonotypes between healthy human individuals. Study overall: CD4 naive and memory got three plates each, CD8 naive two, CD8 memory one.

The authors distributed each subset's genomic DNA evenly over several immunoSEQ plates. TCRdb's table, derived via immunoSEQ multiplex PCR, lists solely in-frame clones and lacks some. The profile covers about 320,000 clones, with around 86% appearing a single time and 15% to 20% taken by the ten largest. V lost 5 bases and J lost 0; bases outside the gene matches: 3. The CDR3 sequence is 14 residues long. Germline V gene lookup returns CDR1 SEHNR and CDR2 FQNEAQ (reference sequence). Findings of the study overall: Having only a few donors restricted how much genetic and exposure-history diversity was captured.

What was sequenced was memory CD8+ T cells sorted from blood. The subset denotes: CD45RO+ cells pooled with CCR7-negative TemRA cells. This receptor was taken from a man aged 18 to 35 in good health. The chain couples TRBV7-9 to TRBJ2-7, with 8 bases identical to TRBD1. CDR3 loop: CASSGQGPSYEQYF. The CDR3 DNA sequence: TGTGCCAGCAGCGGACAGGGACCCTCCTACGAGCAGTACTTC. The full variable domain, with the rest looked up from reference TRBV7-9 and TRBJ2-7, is DTGVSQNPRHKITKRGQNVTFRCDPISEHNRLYWYRQTLGQGPEFLTYFQNEAQLEKSRLLSDRFSAERPKGSFSTLEIQRTEQGDSAMYLCASSGQGPSYEQYFGPGTRLTVT.